These T cell receptor beta chains were read from a single sample in a study of cytomegalovirus exposure and HLA in healthy donors. The protocol was immunoSEQ multiplex PCR, while the TCRdb copy is restricted to in-frame clones and leaves out a portion. The sample has under 200,000 clones; roughly 83% are singletons. The sample consisted of PBMCs. These receptors were collected from a male donor in good health and CMV-seropositive. CDR3s leave out the opening cysteine and the closing phenylalanine or tryptophan. Rows may omit the clone size; those that give it use once, few, many or a size class.

V	size	J	CDR3
TRBV19	once	TRBJ2-7	ATRRAGEQY
TRBV2	once	TRBJ2-1	ASSALAGTSGRASYNEQF
TRBV6-6	.	TRBJ1-5	ASSYEGDGNQPQH
TRBV7-6	.	TRBJ2-7	ASSLRSGQDIYEQY
TRBV28	.	TRBJ2-5	ATYPPSVGEQY
TRBV7-2	.	TRBJ2-7	ASSLPGQGSYEQY
TRBV7-2	.	TRBJ1-3	ASSLGGGQGSGNTIY
TRBV19	.	TRBJ2-6	ASSTSTSGANVLT
TRBV11-2	few	TRBJ1-3	ASSLGGTGNRNTIY
TRBV7-2	.	TRBJ2-2	ASSGGWQLNTGELF
TRBV9	.	TRBJ1-2	ASSVGGTGKYGYT
TRBV28	.	TRBJ2-5	ASRLTGTETQY
TRBV7-2	.	TRBJ2-4	ASSFEGGRVIQY
TRBV5-4	.	TRBJ2-5	ASSSGVGETQY
TRBV29-1	once	TRBJ2-5	SVAPSRQGVTETQY
TRBV4-3	.	TRBJ1-3	ASSQDEYSGNTIY
TRBV7-6	.	TRBJ1-1	ASSLSEDTEAF
TRBV6-5	.	TRBJ1-2	ASSPEQGNYGYT
TRBV14	few	TRBJ1-3	ASSPTAGNTIY
TRBV7-9	.	TRBJ1-1	SSSFPLTRSGTEAF
TRBV5-4	.	TRBJ2-2	ASSFFGTGGSGELF
TRBV11-2	.	TRBJ1-1	ASSLRDITTEAF
TRBV6-1	.	TRBJ2-3	ASSEGLLTDTQY
TRBV9	.	TRBJ2-7	ASSVGLADSYEQY
TRBV6-5	.	TRBJ2-5	ASSYSTRGATQY
TRBV13	.	TRBJ2-4	ASSSTPQTGAFQY
TRBV14	.	TRBJ2-1	ASSPQTSITEQF
TRBV30	.	TRBJ1-5	AWSGQVYQPQH
TRBV27	.	.	ATRILGTGLEQY
TRBV29-1	.	TRBJ2-7	SVRTDRNTYAQY
TRBV2	.	TRBJ1-5	ASSELVNNQPQH
TRBV14	.	TRBJ2-2	ASSQYRNTGELF
TRBV11-3	.	TRBJ2-2	ASSSLQGPTWTGELF
TRBV6-6	.	TRBJ1-4	ASSYSRQPDEKLF
TRBV7-9	.	TRBJ2-1	AGAGLAGPYNEQF
TRBV7-2	once	TRBJ1-5	ASSLRQSGGNQPQH
TRBV7-9	.	TRBJ1-3	ASSRQGATIY
TRBV9	.	TRBJ1-1	ASSLKGDTEAF
TRBV7-2	.	TRBJ1-1	ASSTPGQGSKGAF
TRBV9	.	TRBJ2-3	ASSGGPLSTDTQY
TRBV5-1	.	TRBJ1-4	ASSFNPPTGSNEKLF
TRBV30	.	TRBJ2-3	AWSVQGVTDTQY
TRBV9	.	TRBJ1-1	ASSPSGRGDVGNTEAF
TRBV6-5	.	TRBJ2-7	ASSYASEFVYEQY
TRBV7-9	.	TRBJ2-1	ASSFSLAENNEQF
TRBV7-3	once	TRBJ2-1	ASSYTSGGPYEQF
TRBV6-5	.	TRBJ1-2	ASSYSTGRYGYT
TRBV11-2	.	TRBJ2-1	ASSLLAVGLHF
TRBV10-3	few	TRBJ2-1	AISESEANEQF
TRBV27	.	TRBJ2-2	ASSFLQGRPGELF